Listed below are T cell receptor beta chains from one sample, sequenced in a study of T cell responses to AZD1222 COVID-19 vaccine. The data were produced by immunoSEQ multiplex PCR, yet TCRdb's version contains in-frame clones alone and is incomplete. Here the sample spans about 150,000 clones, around 87% being singletons. This specimen consisted of peripheral blood, obtained on day 0 of AZD1222 vaccination. The receptors shown here come from an adult in good health. CDR3s include the opening cysteine and the closing phenylalanine or tryptophan. A D gene is named only where the DNA matches it firmly. Not all rows give a size; the values are once, few, many and, for expanded clones, a class.

CDR3nt: TGTGCCTGGAGTCTACCCGGACTGTCATCCTACAATGAGCAGTTCTTC; CDR3aa: CAWSLPGLSSYNEQFF; len: 16; d_gene: -; abundance: once; j_gene: TRBJ2-1; v_gene: TRBV30
CDR3nt: TGCAGTGCTAGGAATGTGGAGACCCAGTACTTC; CDR3aa: CSARNVETQYF; len: 11; d_gene: -; abundance: -; j_gene: TRBJ2-5; v_gene: TRBV20-1
CDR3nt: TGTGCCTGGGGAAAAACAGGGGCTGGCTACACCTTC; CDR3aa: CAWGKTGAGYTF; len: 12; d_gene: TRBD1; abundance: -; j_gene: TRBJ1-2; v_gene: TRBV30
CDR3nt: TGTGCCAGCAGAAGCTCCCGGGCCTACAATGAGCAGTTCTTC; CDR3aa: CASRSSRAYNEQFF; len: 14; d_gene: -; abundance: -; j_gene: TRBJ2-1; v_gene: TRBV6-5
CDR3nt: TGTGCCAGCAGCCAAGTGTTGCAGCCGCGCCTATCCTACGAGCAGTACTTC; CDR3aa: CASSQVLQPRLSYEQYF; len: 17; d_gene: -; abundance: -; j_gene: TRBJ2-7; v_gene: TRBV3-1/TRBV3-2
CDR3nt: TGTGCCTGGAGTGTTTCCTCTTTGCGGCCTGGGGCCAACGTCCTGACTTTC; CDR3aa: CAWSVSSLRPGANVLTF; len: 17; d_gene: -; abundance: -; j_gene: TRBJ2-6; v_gene: TRBV30
CDR3nt: TGTGCCAGCAGCTTATCGGGGGAGCGGAACAATGAGCAGTTCTTC; CDR3aa: CASSLSGERNNEQFF; len: 15; d_gene: -; abundance: -; j_gene: TRBJ2-1; v_gene: TRBV7-9
CDR3nt: TGTGCCAGCAGCTTGGGGGGACGGCTAAACACTGAAGCTTTCTTT; CDR3aa: CASSLGGRLNTEAFF; len: 15; d_gene: -; abundance: -; j_gene: TRBJ1-1; v_gene: TRBV5-4
CDR3nt: TGTGCCTGGAGTTACAGGGGGCCAGACTACGAGCAGTACTTC; CDR3aa: CAWSYRGPDYEQYF; len: 14; d_gene: TRBD1; abundance: -; j_gene: TRBJ2-7; v_gene: TRBV30
CDR3nt: TGTGCCAGCAACTTTGAGGGGACCGATGAAGCTTTCTTT; CDR3aa: CASNFEGTDEAFF; len: 13; d_gene: -; abundance: -; j_gene: TRBJ1-1; v_gene: TRBV6-5
CDR3nt: TGTGCCAGCTCACCAATTCTAGCGGCGCAGAGTTACAATGAGCAGTTCTTC; CDR3aa: CASSPILAAQSYNEQFF; len: 17; d_gene: TRBD2; abundance: -; j_gene: TRBJ2-1; v_gene: TRBV18
CDR3nt: TGCGCCAGCAGCTTGGCGGGGTTTGAGCGATCACCCCTCCACTTT; CDR3aa: CASSLAGFERSPLHF; len: 15; d_gene: -; abundance: -; j_gene: TRBJ1-6; v_gene: TRBV5-1
CDR3nt: TGCGCCAGCGGAGAACAGGATGGCTACACCTTC; CDR3aa: CASGEQDGYTF; len: 11; d_gene: -; abundance: -; j_gene: TRBJ1-2; v_gene: TRBV10-2
CDR3nt: TGTGCCAGCAGCCAAGGGTATTCGGTCGGGGAGCTGTTTTTT; CDR3aa: CASSQGYSVGELFF; len: 14; d_gene: -; abundance: -; j_gene: TRBJ2-2; v_gene: TRBV14
CDR3nt: TGCGCCAGCAGCCCCGGACCCCCTTCCTACGAGCAGTACTTC; CDR3aa: CASSPGPPSYEQYF; len: 14; d_gene: -; abundance: -; j_gene: TRBJ2-7; v_gene: TRBV5-1
CDR3nt: TGTGCCATCAGCCTAGCGGGAGCGGGCGGAGATACGCAGTATTTT; CDR3aa: CAISLAGAGGDTQYF; len: 15; d_gene: TRBD2; abundance: -; j_gene: TRBJ2-3; v_gene: TRBV10-3
CDR3nt: TGTGCCAGTAGAAGGCTAGCGGGCGATGAGCAGTTCTTC; CDR3aa: CASRRLAGDEQFF; len: 13; d_gene: TRBD2; abundance: -; j_gene: TRBJ2-1; v_gene: TRBV19
CDR3nt: TGTGCCAGCAACCCTTCTCGGGGGAGGCCGTTAGCTTTCTTT; CDR3aa: CASNPSRGRPLAFF; len: 14; d_gene: -; abundance: -; j_gene: TRBJ1-1; v_gene: TRBV6-2/TRBV6-3
CDR3nt: TGTGCCAGCAGCGTAGCGGGAGAATACCAAGAGACCCAGTACTTC; CDR3aa: CASSVAGEYQETQYF; len: 15; d_gene: -; abundance: -; j_gene: TRBJ2-5; v_gene: TRBV9
CDR3nt: TGTGCCAGCAGTGCTGGTGGGGCGGGAGGGGGCCTGTACGAGCAGTACTTC; CDR3aa: CASSAGGAGGGLYEQYF; len: 17; d_gene: TRBD2; abundance: -; j_gene: TRBJ2-7; v_gene: TRBV6-1
CDR3nt: TGTGCCAGCAGTATCCCCCCCGGCGGCTACACCTTC; CDR3aa: CASSIPPGGYTF; len: 12; d_gene: -; abundance: -; j_gene: TRBJ1-2; v_gene: TRBV6-5
CDR3nt: TGTGCCAGCAGAGCCGGGACAGCACGCGCCGGGGAGCTGTTTTTT; CDR3aa: CASRAGTARAGELFF; len: 15; d_gene: TRBD1; abundance: -; j_gene: TRBJ2-2; v_gene: TRBV11-2
CDR3nt: TGTGCCAGCAGTTCACTCGGGACTAGCGGGAGCTACGAGCAGTACTTC; CDR3aa: CASSSLGTSGSYEQYF; len: 16; d_gene: TRBD2; abundance: -; j_gene: TRBJ2-7; v_gene: TRBV28
CDR3nt: TGCGCCAGCAGCTTGGCCGGTCCCCTAGCGGGGACTAGCACAGATACGCAGTATTTT; CDR3aa: CASSLAGPLAGTSTDTQYF; len: 19; d_gene: TRBD2; abundance: few; j_gene: TRBJ2-3; v_gene: TRBV5-1
CDR3nt: TGCGCCAGCAGCTTCGCGGGAGCTGGCTACAATGAGCAGTTCTTC; CDR3aa: CASSFAGAGYNEQFF; len: 15; d_gene: TRBD2; abundance: once; j_gene: TRBJ2-1; v_gene: TRBV5-1
CDR3nt: TGCGCCAGCGAGGCAGACGGGGAGCTGTTTTTT; CDR3aa: CASEADGELFF; len: 11; d_gene: -; abundance: -; j_gene: TRBJ2-2; v_gene: TRBV5-1
CDR3nt: TGTGCCAGCAGCCTAGGGGGAGTTCCTGAAGCTTTCTTT; CDR3aa: CASSLGGVPEAFF; len: 13; d_gene: -; abundance: -; j_gene: TRBJ1-1; v_gene: TRBV3-1/TRBV3-2
CDR3nt: TGTGCCAGCGACTTTACAGGGTCGACCGGGGAGCTGTTTTTT; CDR3aa: CASDFTGSTGELFF; len: 14; d_gene: -; abundance: -; j_gene: TRBJ2-2; v_gene: TRBV19
CDR3nt: TGCGCCAGCAGCCAGCGGGGGTCCTACAATGAGCAGTTCTTC; CDR3aa: CASSQRGSYNEQFF; len: 14; d_gene: TRBD2; abundance: -; j_gene: TRBJ2-1; v_gene: TRBV5-1
CDR3nt: TGCGCCACCACGGGGGCGTCGGTCTATGGCTACACCTTC; CDR3aa: CATTGASVYGYTF; len: 13; d_gene: -; abundance: few; j_gene: TRBJ1-2; v_gene: TRBV23-1
CDR3nt: TGTGCCAGCAGCCCATCGGGGGTTGCCGGGGAGCTGTTTTTT; CDR3aa: CASSPSGVAGELFF; len: 14; d_gene: -; abundance: -; j_gene: TRBJ2-2; v_gene: TRBV7-3
CDR3nt: TGTGCCAGCAGATGGGGGGGCGGGATTCAGCCCCAGCATTTT; CDR3aa: CASRWGGGIQPQHF; len: 14; d_gene: -; abundance: -; j_gene: TRBJ1-5; v_gene: TRBV28
CDR3nt: TGTGCCAGCAGTCTTACAGGGGTAGGGACCTATGGCTACACCTTC; CDR3aa: CASSLTGVGTYGYTF; len: 15; d_gene: TRBD1; abundance: -; j_gene: TRBJ1-2; v_gene: TRBV6-5
CDR3nt: TGTGCCAGCAGTCCCGGCCCACCCCCCGATGAGCAGTTCTTC; CDR3aa: CASSPGPPPDEQFF; len: 14; d_gene: -; abundance: -; j_gene: TRBJ2-1; v_gene: TRBV2
CDR3nt: TGTGCCAGCAGTTTAATAAAGTACCAAGAGACCCAGTACTTC; CDR3aa: CASSLIKYQETQYF; len: 14; d_gene: -; abundance: -; j_gene: TRBJ2-5; v_gene: TRBV28
CDR3nt: TGTGCCTGGAGTGCAGTTAGCGGGACCGGCACAGATACGCAGTATTTT; CDR3aa: CAWSAVSGTGTDTQYF; len: 16; d_gene: TRBD2; abundance: -; j_gene: TRBJ2-3; v_gene: TRBV30
CDR3nt: TGTGCCAGCAGTTCTTCCCTATATCAGCCCCAGCATTTT; CDR3aa: CASSSSLYQPQHF; len: 13; d_gene: -; abundance: -; j_gene: TRBJ1-5; v_gene: TRBV6-5
CDR3nt: TGTGCCAGCAGTTACACAGGGCGAGAGTATGGCTACACCTTC; CDR3aa: CASSYTGREYGYTF; len: 14; d_gene: -; abundance: -; j_gene: TRBJ1-2; v_gene: TRBV6-5
CDR3nt: TGTGCCAGCAGCCAAGCGGCATATGGCTACACCTTC; CDR3aa: CASSQAAYGYTF; len: 12; d_gene: -; abundance: -; j_gene: TRBJ1-2; v_gene: TRBV3-1/TRBV3-2
CDR3nt: TGCAGCGTTGCCGGGGTCCAGGGTGCTAGAGAAGGCTACACCTTC; CDR3aa: CSVAGVQGAREGYTF; len: 15; d_gene: -; abundance: -; j_gene: TRBJ1-2; v_gene: TRBV29-1
CDR3nt: TGTGCCACCAGATATGCTGGGGGGCGCAGTTATGGCTACACCTTC; CDR3aa: CATRYAGGRSYGYTF; len: 15; d_gene: -; abundance: few; j_gene: TRBJ1-2; v_gene: TRBV15
CDR3nt: TGCAGCGTTGCAGAGGGGGTCCCCACAGATACGCAGTATTTT; CDR3aa: CSVAEGVPTDTQYF; len: 14; d_gene: -; abundance: -; j_gene: TRBJ2-3; v_gene: TRBV29-1
CDR3nt: TGCGCCAGCAGCCAATTGGGCTCTGGAAACACCATATATTTT; CDR3aa: CASSQLGSGNTIYF; len: 14; d_gene: -; abundance: -; j_gene: TRBJ1-3; v_gene: TRBV4-1
CDR3nt: TGTGCCAGCAGCCTTACGTGGACTGTCAATGAGCAGTTCTTC; CDR3aa: CASSLTWTVNEQFF; len: 14; d_gene: -; abundance: few; j_gene: TRBJ2-1; v_gene: TRBV14
CDR3nt: TGCAGCGCAAGGACATCGCCTCCCTACGAGCAGTACTTC; CDR3aa: CSARTSPPYEQYF; len: 13; d_gene: -; abundance: -; j_gene: TRBJ2-7; v_gene: TRBV29-1
CDR3nt: TGTGCCAGCAGCTTAGGGTGGATTGACAACACCGGGGAGCTGTTTTTT; CDR3aa: CASSLGWIDNTGELFF; len: 16; d_gene: -; abundance: -; j_gene: TRBJ2-2; v_gene: TRBV7-9
CDR3nt: TGTGCCAGCAGCTACCCCCGCGGATCTTCCTATGGCTACACCTTC; CDR3aa: CASSYPRGSSYGYTF; len: 15; d_gene: -; abundance: -; j_gene: TRBJ1-2; v_gene: TRBV5-4
CDR3nt: TGTGCCAGCAGCTCGGAACCGGGACAACCGAGGACCTACGAGCAGTACTTC; CDR3aa: CASSSEPGQPRTYEQYF; len: 17; d_gene: -; abundance: -; j_gene: TRBJ2-7; v_gene: TRBV11-2
CDR3nt: TGTGCCAGCAGCGGTGCCGGGACACTTGGAGCGGGGGCTGAAGCTTTCTTT; CDR3aa: CASSGAGTLGAGAEAFF; len: 17; d_gene: -; abundance: -; j_gene: TRBJ1-1; v_gene: TRBV9
CDR3nt: TGTGCCAGCTCACCACTACAGGGGAACACTGAAGCTTTCTTT; CDR3aa: CASSPLQGNTEAFF; len: 14; d_gene: -; abundance: -; j_gene: TRBJ1-1; v_gene: TRBV18
CDR3nt: TGTGCCAGTGCCGGAAGGGACACCGCTAATGAAAAACTGTTTTTT; CDR3aa: CASAGRDTANEKLFF; len: 15; d_gene: -; abundance: once; j_gene: TRBJ1-4; v_gene: TRBV25-1
CDR3nt: TGTGCCAGCAGCTTGCCGGGGCCCCCTGAAGCTTTCTTT; CDR3aa: CASSLPGPPEAFF; len: 13; d_gene: -; abundance: -; j_gene: TRBJ1-1; v_gene: TRBV7-2
CDR3nt: TGTGCCTGGAAAGGACTGTCTGAAGCTTTCTTT; CDR3aa: CAWKGLSEAFF; len: 11; d_gene: -; abundance: -; j_gene: TRBJ1-1; v_gene: TRBV30